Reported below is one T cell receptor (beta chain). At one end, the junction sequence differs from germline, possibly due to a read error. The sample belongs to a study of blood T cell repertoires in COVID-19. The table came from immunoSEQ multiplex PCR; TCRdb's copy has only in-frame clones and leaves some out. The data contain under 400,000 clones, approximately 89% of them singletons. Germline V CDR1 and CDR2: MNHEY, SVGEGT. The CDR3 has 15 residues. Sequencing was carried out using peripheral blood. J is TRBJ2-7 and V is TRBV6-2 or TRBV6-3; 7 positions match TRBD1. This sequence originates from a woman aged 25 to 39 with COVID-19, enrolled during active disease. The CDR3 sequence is CASTYSRQGPGEQYF. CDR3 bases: TGTGCCAGCACTTACTCCCGACAGGGACCTGGGGAGCAGTACTTC.